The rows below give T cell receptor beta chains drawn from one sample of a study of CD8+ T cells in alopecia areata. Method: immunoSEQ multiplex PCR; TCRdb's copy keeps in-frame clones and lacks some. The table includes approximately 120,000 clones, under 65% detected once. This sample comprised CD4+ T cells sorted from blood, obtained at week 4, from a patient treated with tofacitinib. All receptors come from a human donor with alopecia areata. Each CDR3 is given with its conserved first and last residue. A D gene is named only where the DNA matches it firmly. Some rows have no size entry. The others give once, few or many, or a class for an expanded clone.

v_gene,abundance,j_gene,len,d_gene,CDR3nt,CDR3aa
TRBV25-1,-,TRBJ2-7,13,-,TGTGCCAGCAGTCCCCACGGAAACTACGAGCAGTACTTC,CASSPHGNYEQYF
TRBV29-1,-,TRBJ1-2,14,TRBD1,TGCAGCGCCGGGGGCAGGGGGCGAGACTATGGCTACACCTTC,CSAGGRGRDYGYTF
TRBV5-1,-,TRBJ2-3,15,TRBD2,TGCGCCAGCAGCTTGGCTAGCGGGGGGGAAGATACGCAGTATTTT,CASSLASGGEDTQYF
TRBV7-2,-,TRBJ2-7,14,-,TGTGCCAGCAGCTTAGTTAAGGGGCCCTACGAGCAGTACTTC,CASSLVKGPYEQYF
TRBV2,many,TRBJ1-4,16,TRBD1,TGTGCCAGCAGTACTGGACAGGCCGCAACTAATGAAAAACTGTTTTTT,CASSTGQAATNEKLFF
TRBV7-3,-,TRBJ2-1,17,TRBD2,TGTGCCAGCAGACTAGCGGGAGGGCCCTGGGACTACAATGAGCAGTTCTTC,CASRLAGGPWDYNEQFF
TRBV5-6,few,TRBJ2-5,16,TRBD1,TGTGCCAGCAGCGAAATCGGACAGGGGATAGGAGAGACCCAGTACTTC,CASSEIGQGIGETQYF
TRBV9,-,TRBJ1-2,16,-,TGTGCCAGCAGCGTACTCCGGTCGGGGGGCAACTATGGCTACACCTTC,CASSVLRSGGNYGYTF
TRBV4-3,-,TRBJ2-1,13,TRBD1,TGCGCCAGCAGCCAAGATGAGACAGGGAGGCAGTTCTTC,CASSQDETGRQFF
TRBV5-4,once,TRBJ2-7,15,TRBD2,TGTGCCAGCAGCTCCCCAAGGACTAGCGTCTACGAGCAGTACTTC,CASSSPRTSVYEQYF
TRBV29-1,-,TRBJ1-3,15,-,TGCAGCGGCATACGGGACGTATGGTCTGGAAACACCATATATTTT,CSGIRDVWSGNTIYF
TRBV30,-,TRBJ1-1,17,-,TGTGCCTGGAGTGGCCCGACATCCAGGGAGTGGAACACTGAAGCTTTCTTT,CAWSGPTSREWNTEAFF
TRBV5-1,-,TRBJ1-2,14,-,TGCGCCAGCAGCTATCGAGCGACGGAGCGGGGCTACACCTTC,CASSYRATERGYTF
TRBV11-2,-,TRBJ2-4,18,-,TGTGCCAGCAGCTCCCTAGCACCAAATAGTATAGCCAAAAACATTCAGTACTTC,CASSSLAPNSIAKNIQYF
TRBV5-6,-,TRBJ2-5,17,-,TGTGCCAGCAGCTTGGTTTTCGGCGGGCTTCTCCAAGAGACCCAGTACTTC,CASSLVFGGLLQETQYF
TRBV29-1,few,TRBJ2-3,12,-,TGCAGCGTTGGGTGGGACCCCAGTACGCAGTATTTT,CSVGWDPSTQYF
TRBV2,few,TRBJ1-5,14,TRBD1,TGTGCCAGCAGTCTGACAGGGGGCAATCAGCCCCAGCATTTT,CASSLTGGNQPQHF
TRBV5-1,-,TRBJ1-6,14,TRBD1,TGCGCCAGCCGGTTAACAGGGGATAATTCACCCCTCCACTTT,CASRLTGDNSPLHF
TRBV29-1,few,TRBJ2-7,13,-,TGCAGCGTTGTGGTTCAGAGGGGATACGAGCAGTACTTC,CSVVVQRGYEQYF
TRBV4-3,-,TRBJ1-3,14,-,TGCGCCAGCAGCCACACACAGGAGGGGAACACCATATATTTT,CASSHTQEGNTIYF
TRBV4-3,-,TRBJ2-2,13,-,TGCGCCAGCAGCCAAGAAGAGGAGAGGGAGCTGTTTTTT,CASSQEEERELFF
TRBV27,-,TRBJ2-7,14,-,TGTGCCAGCAGTTACGACAGAGAAAGCTACGAGCAGTACTTC,CASSYDRESYEQYF
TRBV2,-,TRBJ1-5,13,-,TGTGCCAGCAGCACGGTTAGCAATCAGCCCCAGCATTTT,CASSTVSNQPQHF
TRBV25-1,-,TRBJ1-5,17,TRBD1,TGTGCCAGCAGTGAACCCCATCGGACAGGGTCTAAGCAGCCCCAGCATTTT,CASSEPHRTGSKQPQHF
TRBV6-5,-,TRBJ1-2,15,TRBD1,TGTGCCAGCAGTTACTCGATCCAGGGGGGCTATGGCTACACCTTC,CASSYSIQGGYGYTF
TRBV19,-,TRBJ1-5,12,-,TGTGCCAGTAGTATGAGGGATCAGCCCCAGCATTTT,CASSMRDQPQHF
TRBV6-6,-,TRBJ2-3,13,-,TGTGCCAGCAGTTTGGGTCAGACAGATACGCAGTATTTT,CASSLGQTDTQYF
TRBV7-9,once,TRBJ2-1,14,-,TGTGCCAGCGGCCTCAGCGGCCAGCTCAATGAGCAGTTCTTC,CASGLSGQLNEQFF
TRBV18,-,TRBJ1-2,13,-,TGTGCCAGCTCACAGGACAAGAACTATGGCTACACCTTC,CASSQDKNYGYTF
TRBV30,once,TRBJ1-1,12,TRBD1,TGTGCCTGGAGTGGACAGGGAGATGAAGCTTTCTTT,CAWSGQGDEAFF
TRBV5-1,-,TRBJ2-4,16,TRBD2,TGCGCCAGCAGCTTTAATAGCGGGAGAGGTCGGAACATTCAGTACTTC,CASSFNSGRGRNIQYF
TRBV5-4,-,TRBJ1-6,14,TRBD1,TGTGCCAGCAGCTCCACAGGGGTGGGTTCACCCCTCCACTTT,CASSSTGVGSPLHF
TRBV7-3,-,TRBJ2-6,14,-,TGTGCCAGCAGCCAAACGGCTGGGGCCAACGTCCTGACTTTC,CASSQTAGANVLTF
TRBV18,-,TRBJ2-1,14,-,TGTGCCAGCTCACCCGAGGGGCGATACAATGAGCAGTTCTTC,CASSPEGRYNEQFF
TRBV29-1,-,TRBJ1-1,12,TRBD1,TGCAGCGTGGCGACAGGGGACACTGAAGCTTTCTTT,CSVATGDTEAFF
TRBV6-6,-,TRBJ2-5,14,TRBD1,TGTGCCAGCAGTTACCGGACAGGCGTGGAGACCCAGTACTTC,CASSYRTGVETQYF
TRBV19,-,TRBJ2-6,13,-,TGTGCCGGGGCCTACTCTGGGGCCAACGTCCTGACTTTC,CAGAYSGANVLTF
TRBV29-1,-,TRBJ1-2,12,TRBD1,TGCAGCGTCGGGACAGGGGTCAGTGGCTACACCTTC,CSVGTGVSGYTF
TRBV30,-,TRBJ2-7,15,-,TGTGCCTGGAGTGTAAGCGCTAGCGCGTCCTACGAGCAGTACTTC,CAWSVSASASYEQYF
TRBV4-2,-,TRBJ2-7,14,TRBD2,TGTGCCAGCAGCCAAGATCTAGCGGCCTACGAGCAGTACTTC,CASSQDLAAYEQYF
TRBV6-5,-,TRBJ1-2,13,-,TGTGCCAGCACCTTTGGAAGGGAAAATGGCTACACCTTC,CASTFGRENGYTF
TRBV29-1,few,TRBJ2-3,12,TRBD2,TGCAGCGTTGATACTAGCGCCGGTACGCAGTATTTT,CSVDTSAGTQYF
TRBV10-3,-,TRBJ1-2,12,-,TGTGCCATCAGTGGATCCAGGGTTGGCTACACCTTC,CAISGSRVGYTF
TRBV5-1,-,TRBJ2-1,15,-,TGCGCCAGCAGCTTACCGGCCGGGAGCGGCAATGAGCAGTTCTTC,CASSLPAGSGNEQFF
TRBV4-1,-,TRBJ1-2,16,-,TGCGCCAGCAGCCAGGAGCCGACAGCACCTAACTATGGCTACACCTTC,CASSQEPTAPNYGYTF
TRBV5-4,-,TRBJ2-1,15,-,TGTGCCAGCAGCCCCCAGGGGGGCTCCTACAATGAGCAGTTCTTC,CASSPQGGSYNEQFF
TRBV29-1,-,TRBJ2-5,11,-,TGCAGCGTTGGTCGTTCAGAGACCCAGTACTTC,CSVGRSETQYF
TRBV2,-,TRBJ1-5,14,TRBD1,TGTGCCAGCAGCAGCAGGGGGCGCAATCAGCCCCAGCATTTT,CASSSRGRNQPQHF
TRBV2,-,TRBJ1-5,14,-,TGTGCCAGCAGTTTGGAAGGTGGAAATCAGCCCCAGCATTTT,CASSLEGGNQPQHF
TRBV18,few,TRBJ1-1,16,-,TGTGCCAGCTCACCAGTTCCGACAGGTATGAACACTGAAGCTTTCTTT,CASSPVPTGMNTEAFF
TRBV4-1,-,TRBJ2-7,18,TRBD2,TGCGCCAGCAGCCCGTCCTCCGGGGGGGCCGCCCTTGCCTACGAGCAGTACTTC,CASSPSSGGAALAYEQYF
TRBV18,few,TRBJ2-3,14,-,TGTGCCAGCTCATTCGGGACAATCACAGATACGCAGTATTTT,CASSFGTITDTQYF
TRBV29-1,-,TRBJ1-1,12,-,TGCAGCGTTGAAGACTTGAACACTGAAGCTTTCTTT,CSVEDLNTEAFF
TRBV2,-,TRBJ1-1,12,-,TGTGCCAGCAGTGCGGGGAACACTGAAGCTTTCTTT,CASSAGNTEAFF